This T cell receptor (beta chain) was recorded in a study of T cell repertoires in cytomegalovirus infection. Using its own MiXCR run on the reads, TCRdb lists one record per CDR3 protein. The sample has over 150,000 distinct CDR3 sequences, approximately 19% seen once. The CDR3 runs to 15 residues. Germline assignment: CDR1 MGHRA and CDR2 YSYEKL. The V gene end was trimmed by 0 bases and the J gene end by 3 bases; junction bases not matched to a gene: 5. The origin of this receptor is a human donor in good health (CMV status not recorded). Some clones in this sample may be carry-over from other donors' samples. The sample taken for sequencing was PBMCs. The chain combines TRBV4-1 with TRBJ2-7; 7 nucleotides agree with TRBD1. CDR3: CASSQDPGQIYEQYF. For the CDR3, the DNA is TGCGCCAGCAGCCAAGATCCGGGACAGATCTACGAGCAGTACTTC.